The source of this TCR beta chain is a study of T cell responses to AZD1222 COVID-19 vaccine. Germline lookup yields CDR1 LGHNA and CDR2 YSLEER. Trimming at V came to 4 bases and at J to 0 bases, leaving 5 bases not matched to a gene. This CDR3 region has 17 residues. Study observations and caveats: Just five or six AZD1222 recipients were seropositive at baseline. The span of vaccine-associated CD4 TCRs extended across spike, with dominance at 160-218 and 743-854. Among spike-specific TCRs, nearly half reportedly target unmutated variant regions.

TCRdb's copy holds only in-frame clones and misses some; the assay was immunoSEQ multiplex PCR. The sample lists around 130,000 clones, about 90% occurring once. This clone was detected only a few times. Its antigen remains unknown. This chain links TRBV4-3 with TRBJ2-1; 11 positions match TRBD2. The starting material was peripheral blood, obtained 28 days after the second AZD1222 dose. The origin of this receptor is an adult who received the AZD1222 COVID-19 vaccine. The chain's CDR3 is CASSRVGLAASYNEQFF. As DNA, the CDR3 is TGCGCCAGCAGCCGGGTGGGACTAGCGGCCTCCTACAATGAGCAGTTCTTC.